The text below deals with one T cell receptor (beta chain). These data belong to a study of blood T cells in healthy people across ages. Sample-barcoded 5' priming and a J-beta primer mix drove a second PCR of about 6 to 12 cycles. In TCRdb, the 5' RACE reads were re-called with MiXCR into one record per CDR3 protein. Of fewer than 2,000,000 distinct CDR3 sequences in the sample, 30% to 35% are singletons; the top ten hold about 11%. Germline loops: CDR1 DFQATT, CDR2 SNEGSKA (reference sequence). V was cut by 1 base and J by 0 bases, with 19 bases left in between. CDR3 size: 18 residues. The source is a woman in her 30s in good health. The chain links TRBV20-1 to TRBJ2-1; D is uncertain. Sequenced input: blood. This CDR3 reads CSARGENSGRGSYNEQFF. In DNA, the CDR3 is TGCAGTGCTAGAGGCGAAAATTCGGGTAGAGGCTCCTACAATGAGCAGTTCTTC.